The present T cell receptor (beta chain) was sequenced within a study of blood T cell repertoires in COVID-19. Study context: From the United States, Italy and Spain came samples of acute and convalescent COVID-19. T cells, B-cell-depleted T cells, or PBMCs provided the cDNA or gDNA that served as material.

TCRdb's table, derived via immunoSEQ multiplex PCR, lists solely in-frame clones and lacks some. This table holds roughly 300,000 clones, 85% to 90% found once. In this sample, this clone turned up once. The germline CDR1 and CDR2 sequences are MDHEN and SYDVKM. V shed 2 bases, J shed 10 bases, and the junction held 6 bases outside the gene matches. The CDR3 totals 15 residues. This clonotype was sampled from a woman aged 18-29 years who had recovered from COVID-19. The sample was PBMCs or T cells enriched from blood (not recorded which). The chain couples TRBV28 to TRBJ2-1, with 12 bases aligning to TRBD2. In DNA form, the CDR3 reads TGTGCCAGCAGTTTAAGACTAGCGGGAGAACGAGAGCAGTTCTTC. Protein product: CASSLRLAGEREQFF.